This T cell receptor (beta chain) originates from a study of persistence of HIV-infected CD4 T cells. Study conclusions and caveats: Antigen-responding cells were enriched for degenerate expanded CDR3beta sequences.

Cells were stimulated with CMV-infected fibroblast lysates at about 9.4 ug/mL. Sorted nonresponding memory CD4+ T cells were CD40L-negative, CD69-negative, CD45RO-high. CDR1 and CDR2 from the germline V gene are MNHEY and SMNVEV (reference sequence). The CDR3 is 14 residues long. Between the trimmed V and J ends, which lost 4 bases and 2 bases, there was a span of 9 bases. The libraries were made with immunoSEQ version 4 in survey mode. Profiled with immunoSEQ multiplex PCR; TCRdb holds only in-frame clones, not every one. The table lists tens of thousands of clones, about four fifths of them singletons. For this clone: No antigen is known for it.

The starting material was CD4+ T cells sorted from PBMCs after roughly 18-hour stimulation, obtained from a patient who received antiretroviral therapy. The receptor comes from an adult man with HIV who was CMV-seropositive. The chain joins TRBV27 to TRBJ1-3, with D possibly being TRBD1 (6 bases). The CDR3 loop reads CASSSRTAGNTIYF. DNA for the CDR3: TGTGCCAGCAGTTCAAGGACAGCTGGAAACACCATATATTTT.